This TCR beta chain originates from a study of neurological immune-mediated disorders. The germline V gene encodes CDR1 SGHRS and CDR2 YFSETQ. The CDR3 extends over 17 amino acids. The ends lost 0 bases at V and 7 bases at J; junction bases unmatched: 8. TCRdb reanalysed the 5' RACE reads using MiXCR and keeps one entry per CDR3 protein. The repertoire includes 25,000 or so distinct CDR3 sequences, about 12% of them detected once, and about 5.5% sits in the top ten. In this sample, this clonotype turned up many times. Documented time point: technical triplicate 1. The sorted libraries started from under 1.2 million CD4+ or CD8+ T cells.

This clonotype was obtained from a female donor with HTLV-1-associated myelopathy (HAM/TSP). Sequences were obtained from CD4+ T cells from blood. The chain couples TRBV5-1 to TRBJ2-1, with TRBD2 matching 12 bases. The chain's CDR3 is CASSLVTSGSLFNEQFF. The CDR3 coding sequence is TGCGCCAGCAGCTTGGTGACTAGCGGGAGCCTTTTTAATGAGCAGTTCTTC. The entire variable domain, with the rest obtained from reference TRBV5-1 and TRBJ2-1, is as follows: KAGVTQTPRYLIKTRGQQVTLSCSPISGHRSVSWYQQTPGQGLQFLFEYFSETQRNKGNFPGRFSGRQFSNSRSEMNVSTLELGDSALYLCASSLVTSGSLFNEQFFGPGTRLTVL.